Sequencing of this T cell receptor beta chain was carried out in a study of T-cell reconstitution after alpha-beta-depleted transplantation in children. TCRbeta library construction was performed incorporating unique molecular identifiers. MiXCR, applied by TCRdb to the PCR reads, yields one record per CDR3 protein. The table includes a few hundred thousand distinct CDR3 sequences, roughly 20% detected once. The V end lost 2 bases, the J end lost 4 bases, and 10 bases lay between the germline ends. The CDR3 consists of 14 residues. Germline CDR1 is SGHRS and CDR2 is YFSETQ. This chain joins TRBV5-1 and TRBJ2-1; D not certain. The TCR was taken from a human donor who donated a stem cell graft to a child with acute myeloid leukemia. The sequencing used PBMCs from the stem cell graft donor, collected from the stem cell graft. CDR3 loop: CASSFSSPYNEQFF. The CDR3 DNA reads TGCGCCAGCAGCTTTAGCAGTCCATACAATGAGCAGTTCTTC.